This TCR beta chain was found in a study of T-cell memory formation after mild COVID-19. Whole-study results and caveats: Some clones that responded turned up in pre-infection memory, which suggests that cross-reactive memory joined in.

Of note for this clonotype: Its specificity is unknown.

Amplification by 5'RACE using constant-segment primers produced TCR alpha and TCR beta cDNA libraries that carried sample barcodes and UMIs. TCRdb analysed the 5' RACE reads with MiXCR anew, one entry per CDR3 protein. The table includes roughly 320,000 distinct CDR3 sequences, 25% to 30% detected once. The V end lost 6 bases, the J end lost 7 bases, and 22 bases lay between the germline ends. Germline lookup yields CDR1 SNHLY and CDR2 FYNNEI. This CDR3 contains 16 residues. This sequence originates from an adult woman who had mild COVID-19 (a few samples of this study predate the infection). Cell type and time point are not known. The chain couples TRBV2 to TRBJ1-5; D may be TRBD1 (6 bases). The sample was PBMCs or a T cell subset sorted from them (not recorded which). CDR3 in amino acids: CASSREHGGSGQPQHF. CDR3 nucleotide sequence: TGTGCCAGCAGCCGAGAGCATGGGGGCAGCGGGCAGCCCCAGCATTTT. The variable domain in full, with the rest retrieved from reference TRBV2 and TRBJ1-5, is EPEVTQTPSHQVTQMGQEVILRCVPISNHLYFYWYRQILGQKVEFLVSFYNNEISEKSEIFDDQFSVERPDGSNFTLKIRSTKLEDSAMYFCASSREHGGSGQPQHFGDGTRLSIL.